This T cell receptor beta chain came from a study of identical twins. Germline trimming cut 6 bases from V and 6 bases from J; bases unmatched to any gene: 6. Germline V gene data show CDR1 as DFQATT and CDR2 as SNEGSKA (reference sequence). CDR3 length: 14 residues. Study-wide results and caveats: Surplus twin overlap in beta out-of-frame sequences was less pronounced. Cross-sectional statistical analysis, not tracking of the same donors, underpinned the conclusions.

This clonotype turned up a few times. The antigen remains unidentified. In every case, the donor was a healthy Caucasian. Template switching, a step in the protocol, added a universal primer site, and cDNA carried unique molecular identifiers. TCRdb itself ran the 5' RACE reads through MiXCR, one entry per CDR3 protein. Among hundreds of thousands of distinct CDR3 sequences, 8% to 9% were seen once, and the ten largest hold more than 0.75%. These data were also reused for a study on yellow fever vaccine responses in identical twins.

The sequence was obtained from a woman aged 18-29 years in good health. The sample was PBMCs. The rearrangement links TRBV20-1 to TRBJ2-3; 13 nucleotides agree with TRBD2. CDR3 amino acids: CSAKLAGGYDTQYF. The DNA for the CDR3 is TGCAGTGCAAAACTAGCGGGAGGGTATGATACGCAGTATTTT.